The clone carrying this T cell receptor beta chain appeared a few times. The sample originates from a study of T-cell reconstitution after alpha-beta-depleted transplantation in children. Using unique molecular identifiers, the investigators prepared the TCRbeta library. TCRdb processed the PCR reads anew with MiXCR; each CDR3 protein has one entry. The sample has some 340,000 distinct CDR3 sequences; 10% are singletons. This CDR3 comprises 14 residues. The ends lost 6 bases at V and 5 bases at J; junction bases unmatched: 8. Germline V gene data show CDR1 as DFQATT and CDR2 as SNEGSKA (reference sequence).

The sequence derives from a human donor who donated a stem cell graft to a child with acute lymphoblastic leukemia. Sample: PBMCs from the stem cell graft donor, taken from the stem cell graft. The J gene is TRBJ2-1, the V gene TRBV20-1; TRBD2 agrees at 9 bases. CDR3 coding DNA: TGCAGTGCCCCCACCGCGGGAGGGAACAATGAGCAGTTCTTC. It codes for CSAPTAGGNNEQFF.